One sample yielded the 5 T cell receptor beta chains listed below, sequenced in a study of blood T cells in healthy people across ages. Through a sample-barcoded 5' primer and a J-beta primer mix, a second PCR was run for roughly 6 to 12 cycles. TCRdb recomputed calls from the 5' RACE reads with MiXCR, one row per CDR3 protein. The sample includes hundreds of thousands of distinct CDR3 sequences, roughly 50% of them seen just once. The sample comprised blood. These receptors all stem from a woman between 55 and 75 years old in good health.

The V call is TRBV7-2, the J call TRBJ2-3; 8 nucleotides line up with TRBD2. Germline assignment: CDR1 SGHTA and CDR2 FQGNSA. This CDR3 spans 15 amino acids. The V gene end was trimmed by 2 bases and the J gene end by 5 bases; junction bases not matched to a gene: 6. In nucleotides, the CDR3 is TGTGCCAGCAGCTTAAGCGGGGGACCGGGAGATACGCAGTATTTT. It codes for CASSLSGGPGDTQYF.

The chain joins TRBV24-1 to TRBJ1-1; D is perhaps TRBD1 (5 bases). V lost 5 bases and J lost 3, with 15 bases in between. Germline V lookup: CDR1 KGHDR, CDR2 SFDVKD. This CDR3 contains 15 residues. CDR3 amino acids: CATSGRRGADTEAFF. DNA for the CDR3: TGTGCCACCAGTGGTCGGAGGGGAGCGGACACTGAAGCTTTCTTT.

The J gene is TRBJ2-7, the V gene TRBV7-3; D remains unclear. This CDR3 is built from 14 residues. Trimming removed 0 bases from V and 0 bases from J, with 6 bases in between. The germline V gene has CDR1 SGHTA and CDR2 FQGTGA. The CDR3: CASSLTQDSYEQYF. The CDR3, as DNA: TGTGCCAGCAGCTTAACCCAGGACTCCTACGAGCAGTACTTC.

This clonotype was recorded a few times. The chain combines TRBV27 with TRBJ2-7; tentatively, D is TRBD1 or TRBD2 (5 bases each). V shed 6 bases and J shed 1 base, with 16 bases lying between them. The germline gives CDR1 MNHEY, CDR2 SMNVEV (reference sequence). The CDR3 runs to 15 residues. The CDR3 nucleotides read TGTGCCAGCAGACCTGATTGGGGGACGTCCTACGAGCAGTACTTC. It yields the protein CASRPDWGTSYEQYF.

This clonotype was seen a few times. The chain employs TRBV20-1 and TRBJ2-6; D may be TRBD2 (6 bases). V was cut by 0 bases and J by 0 bases, with 15 bases left in between. This CDR3 has 18 residues. In germline, CDR1 is DFQATT, CDR2 SNEGSKA (reference sequence). CDR3 sequence (DNA): TGCAGTGCTAGAGATTCCGGGGGATCCCTCTCTGGGGCCAACGTCCTGACTTTC. Encoded protein: CSARDSGGSLSGANVLTF.